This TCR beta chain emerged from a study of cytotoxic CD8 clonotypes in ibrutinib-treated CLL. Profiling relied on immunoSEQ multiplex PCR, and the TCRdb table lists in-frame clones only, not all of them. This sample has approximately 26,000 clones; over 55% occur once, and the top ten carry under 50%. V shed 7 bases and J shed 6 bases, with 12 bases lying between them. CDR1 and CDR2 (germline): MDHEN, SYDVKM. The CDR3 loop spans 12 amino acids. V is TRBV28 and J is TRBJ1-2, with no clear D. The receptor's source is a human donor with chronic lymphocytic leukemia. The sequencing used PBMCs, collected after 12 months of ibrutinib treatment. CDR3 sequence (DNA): TGTGCCAGCATTACACCTTGGAATGGCTACACCTTC. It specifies CASITPWNGYTF.